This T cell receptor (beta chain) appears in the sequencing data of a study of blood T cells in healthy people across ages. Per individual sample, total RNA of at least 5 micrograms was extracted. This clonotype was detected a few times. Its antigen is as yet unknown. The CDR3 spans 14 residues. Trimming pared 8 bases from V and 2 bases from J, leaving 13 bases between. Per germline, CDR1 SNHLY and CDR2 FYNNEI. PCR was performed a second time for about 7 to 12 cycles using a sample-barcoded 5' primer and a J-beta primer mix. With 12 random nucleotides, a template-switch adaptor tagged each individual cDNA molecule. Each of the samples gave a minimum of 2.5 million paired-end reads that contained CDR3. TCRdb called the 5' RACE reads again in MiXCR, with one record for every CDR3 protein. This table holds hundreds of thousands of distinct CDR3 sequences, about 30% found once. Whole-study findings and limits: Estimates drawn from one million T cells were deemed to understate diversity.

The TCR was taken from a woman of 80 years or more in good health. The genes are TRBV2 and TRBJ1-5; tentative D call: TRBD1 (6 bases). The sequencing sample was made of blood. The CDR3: CASVRGFGNQPQHF. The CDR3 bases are TGTGCCAGCGTCAGGGGCTTTGGCAATCAGCCCCAGCATTTT.